This T cell receptor beta chain came from a study of blood T cell dynamics during melanoma immunotherapy (dated by TCRdb to about 2020). About the full investigation: Patients with metastatic melanoma were treated with first-line pembrolizumab or nivolumab plus ipilimumab as standard of care in the United Kingdom. To find early correlates of response, the study profiled the peripheral T cell receptor repertoires of patients with metastatic melanoma both before and after one cycle of checkpoint inhibitor therapy. Consecutive patients formed a training cohort, and a further independent group of patients from the same centre was pooled into an external validation set.

To note about this clone: Which antigen it targets is not known. The input lacks base qualities; no much larger clone sits a single base away.

Every bulk PBMC sample had a fixed 350 ng of DNA loaded. TCR beta CDR3 sequences were amplified from genomic DNA using the immunoSEQ TCRb Assay kit according to manufacturer instructions. The KAPA Library Quantification Kit for Illumina platforms was used to quantify pooled libraries by qPCR. Pooled libraries were clustered at about 0.55-1.2 pM and sequenced on an Illumina NextSeq 500. Per the source publication's procedure: TCR data were analyzed with immunoSEQ ANALYZER and the R LymphoSeq package. A rearrangement efficiency score was calculated as productive divided by the sum of productive and non-productive CDR3 sequences. Within each patient, timepoints were compared pairwise for clonality, measured with the Gini coefficient, and for diversity, measured with the Renyi index at alpha=1. In LymphoSeq, clonal relatedness was computed using an edit distance of 3, and repertoire similarity was computed using the Bhattacharyya coefficient. To classify response, a linear discriminant analysis based on week-3 changes in clonality and diversity was built with the R MASS and caret packages. In TCRdb, the immuneACCESS table is reduced to in-frame sequences with V and J assigned. These tables do not hold every clone; where another copy was compared, an unresolved V gene accounts for under half, and the others remain unexplained. V, J and clone size derive from that table, while D and trimming were established from the DNA sequence. For this sample there are over 20,000 clones; about 90% appear just once. The ten largest clones take up more than 0.9% of the sample.

The CDR3 holds 13 amino acids from the cysteine to the phenylalanine. The only DNA kept is the CDR3, 39 bases in frame from the first base. The sample's time point, from its label and the paper: pre-treatment baseline. Blood samples were collected before treatment (T0) and at week 3 (W3), after the first cycle of checkpoint blockade. Except for a couple of patients with rapid clinical progression, response was assessed 12 weeks after the first infusion by RECIST 1.1; disease control meant complete response, partial response or stable disease. Patients were not eligible if they had prior systemic cancer treatment, concomitant immunosuppressant therapy or synchronous other active malignancies. Bulk PBMC and plasma cell-free DNA were both sequenced for TCR beta so that circulating cells and T cell turnover could be tracked. PBMC were isolated from blood with Lymphoprep and SepMate tubes, followed by red cell lysis. DNA from PBMC and sorted T cell subsets was extracted with QIAamp DNA Blood Mini kits.

Beyond this particular receptor, the publication reports: Unlike progressors, patients who went on to achieve disease control showed a bifurcated reorganization of the PBMC repertoire at W3, with either increased clonality or increased diversity. The study could not determine whether the T cell clones driving repertoire changes were melanoma-specific or reflected general immune activation. The relatively small sample size was acknowledged as something that could potentially limit how far the results can be generalized.

Here the chain combines TRBV21-1 and TRBJ1-2; TRBD1 is taken as the D call from the table, unchecked against the DNA. TRBV21-1 is a listed pseudogene. This specimen consisted of blood, obtained from a patient treated with checkpoint blockade. This sequence was found in a human donor with melanoma. The nucleotide sequence is TGTGCCAGCAGCAATGCAGATTTCTATGGCTACACCTTC. This yields the protein CASSNADFYGYTF.